The 18 T cell receptor beta chains below come from one sample, sequenced in a study of blood T cell repertoires in COVID-19. Libraries were prepared by immunoSEQ multiplex PCR; TCRdb keeps only in-frame clonotypes and omits some of them. In the table there are 110,000 to 150,000 clones, under 85% of which are singletons. The material sequenced was peripheral blood. Source of these receptors: a human donor in a cohort sampled during active COVID-19.

This clone was picked up many times. The sample has other DNA sequences that encode this CDR3 too. The genes are TRBV11-2 and TRBJ2-2; tentative D call: TRBD1 (6 bases). Trimming cost V 0 bases and J 8 bases, with 7 bases left between them. The CDR3 is 13 residues long. CDR1 is SGHAT and CDR2 is FQNNGV in the germline V gene. For the CDR3, the DNA is TGTGCCAGCAGCTTAGAAAGGGGGGGGGAGCTGTTTTTT. Translation: CASSLERGGELFF.

The chain employs TRBV29-1 and TRBJ1-1; D might be TRBD1 (6 bases). The CDR3 is 12 residues long. Germline V gene lookup returns CDR1 SQVTM and CDR2 ANQGSEA. V gave up 7 bases and J gave up 0 bases, with 9 bases separating them. The CDR3 DNA sequence: TGCAGCGCCGGGGGGCTGAACACTGAAGCTTTCTTT. As protein: CSAGGLNTEAFF. The full variable domain, in which reference TRBV29-1 and TRBJ1-1 provide the parts outside the CDR3, is SAVISQKPSRDICQRGTSLTIQCQVDSQVTMMFWYRQQPGQSLTLIATANQGSEATYESGFVIDKFPISRPNLTFSTLTVSNMSPEDSSIYLCSAGGLNTEAFFGQGTRLTVV.

The chain has TRBV19 and TRBJ1-5; D is perhaps TRBD1 (6 bases). The CDR3 loop spans 14 amino acids. Germline lookup yields CDR1 LNHDA and CDR2 SQIVND (reference sequence). The V gene lost 3 bases and the J gene lost 3 bases, with 9 bases spanning the gap. The CDR3 loop reads CASSMYRVNQPQHF. The DNA of the CDR3 is TGTGCCAGTAGTATGTACAGGGTCAATCAGCCCCAGCATTTT.

In this sample, this clone turned up once. The chain carries TRBV7-2 and TRBJ1-2; TRBD1 matches 8 bases. V trimming: 0 bases; J trimming: 6 bases; junction bases outside the gene matches: 12. In germline, CDR1 is SGHTA, CDR2 FQGNSA. This CDR3 has 17 amino acids. CDR3 nucleotides: TGTGCCAGCAGCTTAGCGGCGACAGGGGTACGGTGGGATGGCTACACCTTC. It yields the protein CASSLAATGVRWDGYTF.

The V gene is TRBV2, the J gene TRBJ2-1; D might be TRBD2 (5 bases). Between the trimmed V and J ends, which lost 1 base and 0 bases, there was a span of 13 bases. This CDR3 is 17 amino acids long. CDR1 is SNHLY and CDR2 is FYNNEI in the germline V gene. The CDR3 here is CASSEDSPGSSYNEQFF. CDR3 DNA sequence: TGTGCCAGCAGTGAAGACTCACCGGGGAGCTCCTACAATGAGCAGTTCTTC.

The chain uses TRBV29-1 and TRBJ2-1; D may be TRBD2 (5 bases). Trimming took 2 bases from V and 4 from J, leaving 15 bases between them. This CDR3 is built from 15 residues. CDR1 and CDR2 (germline): SQVTM, ANQGSEA. Here the CDR3 reads CSVEPAPGGYNEQFF. The CDR3 DNA is TGCAGCGTTGAACCTGCCCCGGGCGGGTACAATGAGCAGTTCTTC.

The chain is built from TRBV15 and TRBJ2-1; D is uncertain. The germline gives CDR1 LNHNV, CDR2 YYDKDF (reference sequence). The V and J ends lost 1 base and 8 bases respectively, with 15 bases between them. The CDR3 spans 15 residues. CDR3 sequence: CATSRAPLSVDEQFF. The CDR3 bases are TGTGCCACCAGCAGAGCTCCCCTCTCGGTGGATGAGCAGTTCTTC.

The J gene is TRBJ2-7, the V gene TRBV6-5; TRBD1 is a possible D gene (5 bases). The CDR3 length is 13 residues. Trimming left V 2 bases short and J 6 bases short, with 11 bases between. CDR1 is MNHEY, CDR2 SVGAGI, per germline. CDR3 in amino acids: CASSYGAGLEQYF. In DNA form, the CDR3 reads TGTGCCAGCAGTTACGGGGCAGGGCTCGAGCAGTACTTC.

The chain links TRBV14 to TRBJ2-7, with TRBD1 matching 7 bases. Germline V gene data show CDR1 as SGHDN and CDR2 as FVKESK. Trimming at V came to 4 bases and at J to 1 base, leaving 4 bases not matched to a gene. This CDR3 has 14 residues. The CDR3 loop is CASSRRQGSYEQYF. In nucleotides, the CDR3 is TGTGCCAGCAGCCGAAGACAGGGATCCTACGAGCAGTACTTC.

The chain joins TRBV5-1 to TRBJ2-2; no clear D gene. This CDR3 has 15 residues. Trimming removed 0 bases from V and 6 bases from J, with 12 bases in between. Looked up from germline, CDR1 is SGHRS and CDR2 is YFSETQ. The CDR3 reads CASSLGGAWAGELFF. The CDR3 bases are TGCGCCAGCAGCTTGGGAGGCGCGTGGGCCGGGGAGCTGTTTTTT.

V usage is TRBV11-1 and J usage is TRBJ2-3, with D tentatively TRBD1 (5 bases). Trimming shortened V by 5 bases and J by 1 base, and 7 bases separated the two germline ends. The CDR3 extends over 13 amino acids. CDR1 and CDR2 (germline): SGHAT, FQDESV (reference sequence). The CDR3 here is CASSIQGTDTQYF. In DNA form, the CDR3 reads TGTGCCAGCAGCATACAGGGCACAGATACGCAGTATTTT.

The V call is TRBV29-1, the J call TRBJ1-2, with D maybe TRBD1 (5 bases). V lost 7 bases and J 5 bases, leaving 26 bases between the germline ends. The CDR3 has 16 residues. Per germline, CDR1 SQVTM and CDR2 ANQGSEA. The CDR3 reads CSAIPFGGLGGYGYTF. Written as DNA, the CDR3 is TGCAGCGCCATCCCTTTTGGGGGACTTGGGGGATATGGCTACACCTTC.

The CDR3, as DNA: TGTGCCAGCAGTTACTCAGCAGGGCTTGAGTCACCCCTCCACTTT. This encodes CASSYSAGLESPLHF. The rearrangement joins TRBV6-5 to TRBJ1-6; D is possibly TRBD1 (5 bases). Deletions cut 0 bases from V and 10 bases from J, with 13 bases between. CDR1 is MNHEY and CDR2 is SVGAGI in the germline V gene. The length of the CDR3 is 15 residues.

The chain links TRBV5-5 to TRBJ2-7, with 8 bases identical to TRBD1. The germline gives CDR1 SGHKS, CDR2 YYEKEE (reference sequence). The V gene end was trimmed by 4 bases and the J gene end by 4 bases; junction bases not matched to a gene: 7. The CDR3 has 14 amino acids. The CDR3 nucleotides read TGTGCCAGCAGCGCGACAGGGGCAGGGTACGAGCAGTACTTC. Protein product: CASSATGAGYEQYF.

This chain connects TRBV3-1 (or the pseudogene TRBV3-2) to TRBJ2-7, with D hard to call. CDR3 length equals 15 residues. V was cut by 1 base and J by 7 bases, with 17 bases left in between. Germline V CDR1 and CDR2: LGHDT, YNNKEL (reference sequence). This CDR3 reads CASSQAILPPREQYF. CDR3 DNA sequence: TGTGCCAGCAGCCAAGCGATACTCCCCCCGCGGGAGCAGTACTTC.

The chain employs TRBV5-1 and TRBJ2-7; D unclear. Germline CDR1 SGHRS, CDR2 YFSETQ. The CDR3 spans 13 residues. Trimming removed 4 bases at V and 3 bases at J, with 11 bases between. The CDR3 DNA reads TGCGCCAGCAGCCTGGATCCAAACTACGAGCAGTACTTC. Its translation: CASSLDPNYEQYF. Together with reference TRBV5-1 and TRBJ2-7, the CDR3 gives the full variable domain: KAGVTQTPRYLIKTRGQQVTLSCSPISGHRSVSWYQQTPGQGLQFLFEYFSETQRNKGNFPGRFSGRQFSNSRSEMNVSTLELGDSALYLCASSLDPNYEQYFGPGTRLTVT.

The chain carries TRBV7-9 and TRBJ2-5; TRBD2 matches at 7 bases. The CDR3 sequence is 14 residues long. The germline CDR1 and CDR2 sequences are SEHNR and FQNEAQ (reference sequence). V gave up 5 bases and J gave up 2 bases; unmatched junction bases: 5. The CDR3 DNA reads TGTGCCAGCAGCCCGCGGGGGTTACAAGAGACCCAGTACTTC. This encodes CASSPRGLQETQYF.

This sequence joins TRBV6-5 and TRBJ2-7; D may be TRBD2 (5 bases). Trimming took off 6 bases at V and 2 bases at J, with 11 bases between the two ends. The CDR3 loop spans 13 amino acids. Germline V lookup: CDR1 MNHEY, CDR2 SVGAGI. The DNA for the CDR3 is TGTGCCAGCAGACAGACCGGGACCTACGAGCAGTACTTC. Protein: CASRQTGTYEQYF.